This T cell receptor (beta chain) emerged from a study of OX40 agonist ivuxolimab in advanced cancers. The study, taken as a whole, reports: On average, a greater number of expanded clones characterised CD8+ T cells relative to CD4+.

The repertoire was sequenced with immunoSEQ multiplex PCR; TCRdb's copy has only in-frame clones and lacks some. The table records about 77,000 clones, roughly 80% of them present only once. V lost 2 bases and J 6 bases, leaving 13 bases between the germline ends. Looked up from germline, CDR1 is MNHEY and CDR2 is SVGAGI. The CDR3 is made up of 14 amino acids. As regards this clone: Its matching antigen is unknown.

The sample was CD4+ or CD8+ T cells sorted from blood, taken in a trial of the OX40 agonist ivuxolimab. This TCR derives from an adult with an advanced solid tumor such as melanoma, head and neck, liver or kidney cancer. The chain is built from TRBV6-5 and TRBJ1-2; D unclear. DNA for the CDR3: TGTGCCAGCAGTTACGGCGGCCTAGCACATGGCTACACCTTC. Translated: CASSYGGLAHGYTF.